The rows below give T cell receptor beta chains drawn from one sample of a study of OX40 agonist ivuxolimab in advanced cancers. Measured with immunoSEQ multiplex PCR; TCRdb has only the in-frame clones, and not every one. The sample consists of 40,000 to 60,000 clones, just over 85% of them appearing once. The specimen was CD4+ or CD8+ T cells sorted from blood, collected in a trial of the OX40 agonist ivuxolimab. Receptors were obtained from an adult with an advanced solid tumor such as melanoma, head and neck, liver or kidney cancer. CDR3s include the opening cysteine and the closing phenylalanine or tryptophan. The order of the fields is D gene, J gene, V gene, clone size, CDR3 protein, CDR3 DNA. D genes are given only for firm matches. Part of the rows lack a size; the others show once, few, many or a class for expanded clones.

- | TRBJ1-1 | TRBV6-5 | - | CASSYWGQGNTEAFF | TGTGCCAGCAGTTACTGGGGGCAAGGGAACACTGAAGCTTTCTTT
- | TRBJ2-1 | TRBV4-1 | - | CASSQATLSYNEQFF | TGCGCCAGCAGCCAAGCTACTCTCTCCTACAATGAGCAGTTCTTC
- | TRBJ2-2 | TRBV2 | - | CASSEYRTANTGELFF | TGTGCCAGCAGTGAATACCGGACGGCGAACACCGGGGAGCTGTTTTTT
TRBD1 | TRBJ1-6 | TRBV9 | - | CASSSGQGNSPLHF | TGTGCCAGCAGTAGCGGACAGGGAAATTCACCCCTCCACTTT
- | TRBJ2-2 | TRBV28 | - | CASSWGVTNTGELFF | TGTGCCAGCAGTTGGGGGGTCACGAACACCGGGGAGCTGTTTTTT
- | TRBJ2-7 | TRBV11-2 | - | CASSLGSGGEQYF | TGTGCCAGCAGCTTAGGTAGCGGTGGCGAGCAGTACTTC
- | TRBJ1-2 | TRBV7-9 | few | CASSSPVGGYTF | TGTGCCAGCAGCTCCCCGGTGGGGGGCTACACCTTC
TRBD1 | TRBJ2-7 | TRBV19 | - | CASSIGQAYEQYF | TGTGCCAGTAGTATTGGACAGGCCTACGAGCAGTACTTC
- | TRBJ2-7 | TRBV19 | - | CASTGRLSYEQYF | TGTGCCAGTACGGGGAGGCTCTCCTACGAGCAGTACTTC
TRBD1 | TRBJ1-6 | TRBV18 | few | CASSPGTGNSPLHF | TGTGCCAGCTCACCCGGGACAGGGAATTCACCCCTCCACTTT
- | TRBJ1-1 | TRBV28 | - | CASSLSLGEAFF | TGTGCCAGCAGTTTGAGTTTGGGTGAAGCTTTCTTT
- | TRBJ1-6 | TRBV4-1 | once | CASSQGSPRGPLHF | TGCGCCAGCAGCCAGGGGTCCCCTAGGGGACCCCTCCACTTT
- | TRBJ2-7 | TRBV7-9 | - | CASSNIDREGFEQYF | TGTGCCAGCAGCAACATTGACAGGGAGGGATTCGAGCAGTACTTC
TRBD2 | TRBJ2-7 | TRBV5-4 | - | CASSQGRRGEWEQYF | TGTGCCAGCAGCCAAGGGCGGCGGGGGGAATGGGAGCAGTACTTC
TRBD2 | TRBJ2-3 | TRBV6-1 | - | CASSGTSGLTDTQYF | TGTGCCAGTTCCGGGACTAGCGGCCTCACAGATACGCAGTATTTT
TRBD2 | TRBJ2-1 | TRBV4-1 | few | CASSQLAGSSYNEQFF | TGCGCCAGCAGCCAACTAGCGGGAAGCTCCTACAATGAGCAGTTCTTC